Listed here are 8 T cell receptor beta chains from one sample, sequenced in a study of blood T cells in healthy people across ages. Next came a second PCR, run for about 6 to 12 cycles, which used a sample-barcoded 5' primer along with a J-beta primer mix. TCRdb re-analysed the 5' RACE reads in MiXCR, keeping a single row per CDR3 protein. The table records roughly 930,000 distinct CDR3 sequences, around 49% of them present only once. The sample comprised blood. Receptors originate from a man aged 25 to 45 in good health.

As regards this clonotype: Mismatch with germline at one junction end may stem from a read error. CDR3: CASSQSIQTGTQYF. Written as DNA, the CDR3 is TGCGCCAGCAGCCAATCCATCCAGACGGGAACCCAGTACTTC. The chain is built from TRBV14 and TRBJ2-5; D is possibly TRBD2 (5 bases). From germline, CDR1 is SGHDN and CDR2 FVKESK. The CDR3 totals 14 residues.

This clonotype has a single count. This chain uses TRBV20-1 with TRBJ2-1; the D gene is possibly TRBD2 (6 bases). V lost 2 bases and J lost 1, with 12 bases in between. Germline lookup yields CDR1 DFQATT and CDR2 SNEGSKA (reference sequence). This CDR3 contains 15 residues. In DNA, the CDR3 is TGCAGTGCTAGATTAGGGGCGGGGTCCTACAATGAGCAGTTCTTC. It yields the protein CSARLGAGSYNEQFF.

The V and J genes are TRBV6-2 or TRBV6-3 and TRBJ2-5, with unresolved D. The CDR3 is 12 residues long. V was trimmed by 5 bases and J by 7 bases, leaving 11 bases between them. CDR1 and CDR2 (germline): MNHEY, SVGEGT. The CDR3 loop is CASSPDLGTQYF. The CDR3 region has the DNA TGTGCCAGCAGTCCAGACCTCGGGACCCAGTACTTC.

This clonotype was recorded a few times. V usage is TRBV28 and J usage is TRBJ2-7, with D possibly matching TRBD2 (5 bases). The CDR3 totals 12 residues. Germline V gene data show CDR1 as MDHEN and CDR2 as SYDVKM. V gave up 8 bases and J gave up 10 bases, with 18 bases separating them. CDR3 sequence reads: CASEGTGFDQYF. The CDR3 region has the DNA TGTGCCAGCGAGGGAACCGGATTTGACCAGTACTTC.

The chain is built from TRBV6-2 or TRBV6-3 and TRBJ2-4; D is perhaps TRBD2 (5 bases). The end of the DNA is better explained by TRBJ2-5, so the J call may be wrong. This CDR3 has 11 residues. Germline CDR1 MNHEY, CDR2 SVGEGT. The CDR3 nucleotides read TGTGCCAGCATGTCGGGGGAGACCCAGTACTTC. It codes for CASMSGETQYF.

The table lists this clonotype with many counts. V is TRBV9 and J is TRBJ1-6, with no clear D. The V gene's germline CDR1 is SGDLS and CDR2 YYNGEE. Trimming cost V 3 bases and J 8 bases, with 6 bases left between them. The CDR3 spans 12 residues. As DNA, the CDR3 is TGTGCCAGCAGCGGGGTCGATTCACCCCTCCACTTT. Residues: CASSGVDSPLHF.

The genes are TRBV11-1 and TRBJ2-5; the D call may be TRBD1 or TRBD2 (5 bases each). Per the germline V gene, CDR1 is SGHAT and CDR2 is FQDESV (reference sequence). V shed 5 bases and J shed 4 bases, with 11 bases lying between them. The CDR3 has 13 residues. CDR3 sequence (DNA): TGTGCCAGCAGCCCGGGACGTAGAGAGACCCAGTACTTC. Encoded protein: CASSPGRRETQYF.

V is TRBV5-1 and J is TRBJ2-2; D is possibly TRBD2 (5 bases). Per the germline V gene, CDR1 is SGHRS and CDR2 is YFSETQ. The V and J ends lost 4 bases and 6 bases respectively, with 13 bases between them. The CDR3 sequence is 14 residues long. CDR3 sequence: CASSLSTTPGELFF. The CDR3 nucleotides are TGCGCCAGCAGCCTCTCGACTACACCCGGGGAGCTGTTTTTT.